A single sample is the source of the 15 T cell receptor beta chains below, sequenced in a study of spatial heterogeneity in lung cancer (dated by TCRdb to between 2018 and 2020). The full study reports these points: A correlation was observed between the number of expanded intratumoral alpha and beta TCRs and the tumor nonsynonymous mutation count.

The library was prepared using 5' RACE. TCRdb names NextSeq 500 as the instrument used. The public reads were quality trimmed at Q25 with fastp and then assembled into clones with MiXCR by TCRdb, keeping productive beta chains. Identical CDR3 protein sequences are pooled into one entry, listed with their most common genes and DNA. In this sample the table shows 15,000 to 20,000 distinct CDR3 sequences, roughly 5.7% of which occur a single time. The top ten clonotypes cover about a tenth of the sample. Their cognate antigens are unknown. This specimen's time point label, per the study, means: sample taken at primary tumor resection. The starting material was lung tumor tissue, obtained at surgery. Receptors were obtained from a female donor with early-stage non-small cell lung cancer.

This clonotype has only a few counts. As an off-target read in a library built for alpha chains, this beta chain has a frequency of little significance. The V gene is TRBV12-3 or TRBV12-4, the J gene TRBJ1-6, with D maybe TRBD1 (5 bases). V shed 5 bases and J shed 6 bases, with 17 bases lying between them. The CDR3 covers 16 residues. As DNA, the CDR3 is TGTGCCAGCAGTGGGGGAGGAGGGATTGGTAATTCACCCCTCCACTTT. Amino acids: CASSGGGGIGNSPLHF.

This clonotype has a count of ten or more. Because the library targeted alpha chains, this beta chain is an off-target read whose size means little. V usage is TRBV7-2 and J usage is TRBJ2-3; 10 nucleotides line up with TRBD2. This CDR3 is 17 amino acids long. V lost 3 bases, J lost 5 bases, and 11 bases stayed unmatched. In germline, CDR1 is SGHTA, CDR2 FQGNSA. DNA for the CDR3: TGTGCCAGCAGCTTTCAACTAGCGGGGTCCGGAGGAGATACGCAGTATTTT. Protein product: CASSFQLAGSGGDTQYF.

In this sample, this clonotype turned up many times. The library was prepared for alpha chains; this beta chain is a stray read, so its frequency means little. The chain is built from TRBV28 and TRBJ2-1; possibly TRBD1 or TRBD2 for D (5 bases each). Trimming took off 6 bases at V and 6 bases at J, with 24 bases between the two ends. Looked up from germline, CDR1 is MDHEN and CDR2 is SYDVKM. The CDR3 extends over 17 amino acids. The CDR3 DNA reads as TGTGCCAGCAGCCCGACCGGGGCCCTGACCCGGTCCAATGAGCAGTTCTTC. Protein sequence: CASSPTGALTRSNEQFF.

Turning to this clonotype: Because the library targeted alpha chains, this beta chain is an off-target read whose size means little. The V gene is TRBV11-2, the J gene TRBJ2-5; D might be TRBD1 (6 bases). Trimming took 5 bases from V and 4 from J, leaving 17 bases between them. Per germline, CDR1 SGHAT and CDR2 FQNNGV. There are 15 residues in the CDR3. This CDR3 reads CASSPGTRPRETQYF. Here the CDR3 DNA reads TGTGCCAGCAGCCCCGGGACAAGGCCGAGAGAGACCCAGTACTTC.

The table lists this clonotype with many counts. Found in a library prepared for alpha chains, this beta chain is an off-target read, and its abundance has little meaning. This chain links TRBV7-2 with TRBJ2-3; D is perhaps TRBD2 (5 bases). This CDR3 contains 16 residues. Germline values: CDR1 SGHTA, CDR2 FQGNSA. Trimming took off 3 bases at V and 1 base at J, with 14 bases between the two ends. The CDR3 sequence: CASSFGGLARTDTQYF. As DNA, the CDR3 is TGTGCCAGCAGCTTCGGAGGCCTAGCCCGCACAGATACGCAGTATTTT.

In its sample, this clonotype ranks as medium-sized. This beta chain is an unintended read in a library built for alpha chains; its size means little. The chain links TRBV2 to TRBJ2-1, with 11 positions matching TRBD1. Germline V lookup: CDR1 SNHLY, CDR2 FYNNEI. The CDR3 runs to 15 residues. Trimming removed 3 bases from V and 4 bases from J; junction bases left unmatched: 2. The CDR3, as DNA: TGTGCCAGCAGTGAGGACAGGGGGCAATACAATGAGCAGTTCTTC. The encoded protein is CASSEDRGQYNEQFF.

This clonotype was picked up a small number of times. The size of this beta chain means little, since it is a stray read in a library made for alpha chains. The CDR3 region is CASSQIAGSSYNEQFF. CDR3 coding DNA: TGTGCCAGCAGCCAAATAGCGGGCAGCTCCTACAATGAGCAGTTCTTC. This chain uses TRBV5-5 with TRBJ2-1; 7 bases align to TRBD2. Germline CDR1 is SGHKS and CDR2 is YYEKEE (reference sequence). The V and J ends lost 4 bases and 0 bases, in that order; junction bases with no gene match: 7. The CDR3 spans 16 residues.

As to this clonotype: The size of this beta chain means little, since it is a stray read in a library made for alpha chains. The J gene is TRBJ2-1, the V gene TRBV6-1, with a tentative D call TRBD1 (6 bases). The CDR3 covers 16 residues. V lost 8 bases, J lost 4 bases, and 21 bases lay in between. CDR1 and CDR2 (germline): MNHNS, SASEGT. Here the CDR3 reads CASRQGQGRGYNEQFF. The DNA for the CDR3 is TGTGCCAGCCGGCAGGGCCAGGGCAGGGGATACAATGAGCAGTTCTTC.

This clonotype showed up many times. This beta chain is a stray read from a library made for alpha chains; its abundance is not meaningful. The chain carries TRBV3-1 and TRBJ1-2; D gene unclear. Germline values: CDR1 LGHDT, CDR2 YNNKEL (reference sequence). Trimming shortened V by 6 bases and J by 8 bases, and 13 bases separated the two germline ends. The CDR3 runs to 12 residues. CDR3 sequence (DNA): TGTGCCAGCAGGACCTTCCTAGGGGGCTACACCTTC. Translating it yields CASRTFLGGYTF.

About this clonotype: This clone may be a read error of a much larger clone one base away. This beta chain is a stray sequence in a library constructed for alpha chains; its clone size is not meaningful. The J gene is TRBJ2-7, the V gene TRBV5-5; 8 nucleotides line up with TRBD1. Germline lookup yields CDR1 SGHKS and CDR2 YYEKEE (reference sequence). This CDR3 has 14 residues. CDR3 in amino acids: CACSFGQGLGEQYF. The CDR3 nucleotides are TGTGCCTGCAGCTTTGGACAGGGACTTGGCGAGCAGTACTTC.

There are a few counts of this clonotype. This beta chain slipped into a library made for alpha chains as a stray read, so its size is not meaningful. V and J are TRBV27 and TRBJ2-1, with 7 bases that match TRBD1. The CDR3 consists of 15 residues. The V gene end was trimmed by 5 bases and the J gene end by 3 bases; junction bases not matched to a gene: 7. Germline-derived CDR1 and CDR2 are MNHEY and SMNVEV (reference sequence). CDR3 sequence reads: CASSDWTGIYNEQFF. The DNA for the CDR3 is TGTGCCAGCAGTGATTGGACAGGAATCTACAATGAGCAGTTCTTC.

This clonotype was observed many times. This beta chain came through as a stray read in a library set up for alpha chains, and its size says little. The chain recombines TRBV29-1 with TRBJ2-3; D might be TRBD2 (6 bases). The germline V gene encodes CDR1 SQVTM and CDR2 ANQGSEA. V lost 8 bases and J 2 bases, leaving 11 bases between the germline ends. This CDR3 has 12 residues. The CDR3 reads CSSIADTDTQYF. In DNA form, the CDR3 reads TGCAGCTCCATAGCGGACACAGATACGCAGTATTTT.

This clonotype came up many times. This beta chain appears as a stray read in a library generated for alpha chains; its size is not informative. This sequence joins TRBV4-2 and TRBJ2-2, with 11 nucleotides matching TRBD2. Germline values: CDR1 LGHNA, CDR2 YNFKEQ. J gave up 7 bases and V 6 bases, and 4 bases lay outside the gene matches. The CDR3 is made up of 14 amino acids. This CDR3 is CASSSGRVVGELFF. The CDR3 coding sequence is TGTGCCAGCAGTAGCGGGAGGGTTGTCGGGGAGCTGTTTTTT.

This clonotype was recorded at least ten times. This beta chain lies outside the target of a library built for alpha chains; its clone size means little. The chain recombines TRBV12-5 with TRBJ2-2; 9 positions match TRBD1. The germline V gene has CDR1 LGHNT and CDR2 FRNRAP. V lost 6 bases to trimming and J lost 4 bases; unmatched junction nucleotides: 9. This CDR3 contains 16 residues. The CDR3 loop is CASGPRDRAVTGELFF. For the CDR3, the DNA is TGTGCTAGTGGACCTAGGGACAGGGCAGTCACCGGGGAGCTGTTTTTT.

This clonotype showed up just a few times. This beta chain is off target for a library built for alpha chains, so its abundance means little. The chain carries TRBV9 and TRBJ2-1; tentative D call: TRBD2 (6 bases). CDR1 is SGDLS, CDR2 YYNGEE, per germline. The CDR3 runs 13 residues. Trimming left V 1 base short and J 9 bases short, with 11 bases between. DNA of the CDR3: TGTGCCAGCAGCGTAACAACGGGAGTTGAGCAGTTCTTC. This gives the protein CASSVTTGVEQFF.